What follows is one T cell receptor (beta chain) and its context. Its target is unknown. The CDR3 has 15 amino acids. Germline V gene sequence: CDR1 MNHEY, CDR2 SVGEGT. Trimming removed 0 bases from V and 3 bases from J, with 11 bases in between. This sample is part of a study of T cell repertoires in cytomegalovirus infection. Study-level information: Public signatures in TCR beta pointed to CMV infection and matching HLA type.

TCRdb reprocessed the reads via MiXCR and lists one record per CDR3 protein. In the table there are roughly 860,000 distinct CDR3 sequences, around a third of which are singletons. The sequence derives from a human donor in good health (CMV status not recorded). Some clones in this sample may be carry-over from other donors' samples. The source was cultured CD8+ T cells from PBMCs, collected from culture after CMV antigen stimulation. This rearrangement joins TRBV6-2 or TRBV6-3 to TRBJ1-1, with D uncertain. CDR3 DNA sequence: TGTGCCAGCAGTTACTCGAGGCAGTGGTACACTGAAGCTTTCTTT. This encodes CASSYSRQWYTEAFF.